The sample holds many counts of the clone carrying this TCR beta chain. This sample is part of a study of T cells in Graves' hyperthyroidism and ophthalmopathy. From RNA transcripts, TCR beta CDR3 regions were amplified. First-round RT-PCR with HTBI primers amplified the TCR CDR3 region. From the multiplex PCR reads, TCRdb called clonotypes with MiXCR, one entry per CDR3 protein. Among about 640,000 distinct CDR3 sequences listed, around 20% were seen once. Thyroid ultrasound, orbital computed tomography, clinical symptoms, and serum thyroxine and TRAb underpinned diagnoses. PBMCs were obtained from 9 to 10 ml fresh peripheral blood. The CDR3 has 15 residues. Germline V gene lookup returns CDR1 SGHRS and CDR2 YFSETQ. V lost 3 bases, J lost 0 bases, and 3 bases stayed unmatched.

The sequence was obtained from a man younger than 40 with Graves' ophthalmopathy. V gene TRBV5-1 combines with J gene TRBJ2-1; 7 nucleotides align to TRBD1. The sample comprised blood. The CDR3 bases are TGCGCCAGCAGCTCGGGACAGAGCTCCTACAATGAGCAGTTCTTC. Translated: CASSSGQSSYNEQFF. The complete variable domain, with remaining parts taken from reference TRBV5-1 and TRBJ2-1, reads KAGVTQTPRYLIKTRGQQVTLSCSPISGHRSVSWYQQTPGQGLQFLFEYFSETQRNKGNFPGRFSGRQFSNSRSEMNVSTLELGDSALYLCASSSGQSSYNEQFFGPGTRLTVL.